Each of the 6 T cell receptor beta chains below was sequenced from the same sample in a study of blood T cells in healthy people across ages. Through a sample-barcoded 5' primer and a J-beta primer mix, a second PCR was run for 7 to 11 cycles. TCRdb ran MiXCR on the 5' RACE reads and lists one entry per CDR3 protein. The sample contains about 650,000 distinct CDR3 sequences, around 32% of which appear only once. Input material: blood. The receptors were gathered from a woman of 80 years or more in good health.

This clonotype was seen ten or more times. This chain joins TRBV3-1 and TRBJ1-2; no definite D call. CDR3 length equals 17 residues. With 7 bases removed from V and 3 bases from J, the gap between germline ends came to 24 bases. The germline V gene has CDR1 LGHDT and CDR2 YNNKEL (reference sequence). CDR3 residues: CASTRCQAPRNDYGYTF. CDR3 sequence (DNA): TGTGCCAGCACCAGATGCCAGGCTCCACGCAACGACTATGGCTACACCTTC.

The chain carries TRBV6-1 and TRBJ1-5; D call uncertain. Trimming pared 8 bases from V and 0 bases from J, leaving 8 bases between. Germline values: CDR1 MNHNS, CDR2 SASEGT. The CDR3 extends over 13 amino acids. For the CDR3, the DNA is TGTGCCAGCCTGCTTAATAGCAATCAGCCCCAGCATTTT. Amino acids: CASLLNSNQPQHF.

J is TRBJ2-1 and V is TRBV20-1; 10 bases fit TRBD2. Germline CDR1 and CDR2: DFQATT and SNEGSKA (reference sequence). J lost 7 bases, V lost 8 bases, and 8 bases had no gene match. The CDR3 has 13 amino acids. The CDR3 protein is CSPRGTSENEQFF. Here the CDR3 DNA reads TGCAGTCCAAGGGGGACTAGCGAAAATGAGCAGTTCTTC.

This clonotype was observed a handful of times. A much bigger clone sits one base away, suggesting this may be a read error. The J gene is TRBJ2-3, the V gene TRBV14, with D maybe TRBD2 (5 bases). This CDR3 contains 13 residues. The germline gives CDR1 SGHDN, CDR2 FVKESK. The ends were cut back, 7 bases at V and 2 bases at J, with 10 bases in the middle. In nucleotides, the CDR3 is TGTGCCAGCAACCCGGGGAACACAGATACGCAGTATTTT. As protein: CASNPGNTDTQYF.

Ten or more counts support this clonotype. J is TRBJ2-5 and V is TRBV12-3 or TRBV12-4; 7 nucleotides align to TRBD2. With V trimmed by 6 bases and J by 7 bases, 8 bases remained unmatched. This CDR3 contains 13 residues. For the CDR3, the DNA is TGTGCCAGCAGCGGGGAGGGGAGCGCGACCCAGTACTTC. Its protein is CASSGEGSATQYF.

Many counts were recorded for this clonotype. V is TRBV4-3 and J is TRBJ1-6; no clear D. Germline lookup yields CDR1 LGHNA and CDR2 YSLEER. CDR3 size: 13 residues. Trimming removed 0 bases from V and 9 bases from J, with 6 bases in between. The DNA for the CDR3 is TGCGCCAGCAGCCAAGATCTAGGTTCACCCCTCCACTTT. Translated: CASSQDLGSPLHF.